This TCR beta chain was observed in a study of T cell responses to AZD1222 COVID-19 vaccine. Study results and limitations: Nearly half of spike-specific TCRs reportedly target variant regions that are unmutated in the B.1.351 and B.1.1.7 variants. White British donors predominated, females outnumbered males, and clonal diversity was possibly underestimated.

The sample holds a few counts of this clone. Antigen unknown. Germline loops: CDR1 SEHNR, CDR2 FQNEAQ (reference sequence). This CDR3 is built from 15 residues. The trim removed 3 bases at V and 1 base at J, leaving 3 bases unmatched. This table comes from immunoSEQ multiplex PCR, and its TCRdb copy is limited to in-frame clones, with some not included. The sample shows about 120,000 clones, 75% to 90% of them seen only once. The TCR comes from an adult who received the AZD1222 COVID-19 vaccine. The chain recombines TRBV7-9 with TRBJ1-1; 9 nucleotides agree with TRBD1. The input for sequencing was peripheral blood, taken 28 days after the second AZD1222 dose. The CDR3: CASSFWGQGNTEAFF. As DNA, the CDR3 is TGTGCCAGCAGCTTTTGGGGACAGGGGAACACTGAAGCTTTCTTT.